The 25 T cell receptor beta chains reported below all come from one sample, sequenced in a study of T cells in narcolepsy. Profiled with immunoSEQ multiplex PCR; TCRdb holds only in-frame clones, not every one. The table lists about 35,000 clones, 81% of them singletons. The sequencing sample was made of memory (CD45RA-) CD4+ T cells from blood. The source of these receptors is a human donor in good health.

The chain employs TRBV6-1 and TRBJ2-7, with D unresolved. This CDR3 is 11 amino acids long. Germline-derived CDR1 and CDR2 are MNHNS and SASEGT. Trimming left V 5 bases short and J 0 bases short, with 2 bases between. This CDR3 is CASSNSYEQYF. The CDR3 region has the DNA TGTGCCAGCAGTAACTCCTACGAGCAGTACTTC.

The chain employs TRBV27 and TRBJ2-7, with 7 bases matching TRBD2. The germline gives CDR1 MNHEY, CDR2 SMNVEV (reference sequence). The CDR3 covers 14 residues. The trim removed 6 bases at V and 3 bases at J, leaving 8 bases unmatched. The CDR3 coding sequence is TGTGCCAGCAGACCGGGACCGGGGGGCTACGAGCAGTACTTC. Translating gives CASRPGPGGYEQYF.

The J gene is TRBJ1-5, the V gene TRBV5-1; D is perhaps TRBD1 (5 bases). CDR1 is SGHRS, CDR2 YFSETQ, per germline. The V and J ends lost 1 base and 1 base respectively, with 6 bases between them. This CDR3 comprises 14 residues. The CDR3 here is CASSLTGSNQPQHF. The CDR3 DNA follows: TGCGCCAGCAGCTTGACAGGAAGCAATCAGCCCCAGCATTTT.

This chain links TRBV4-2 with TRBJ2-1, with no clear D. The CDR3 runs to 14 residues. Germline lookup yields CDR1 LGHNA and CDR2 YNFKEQ. The V and J ends lost 0 bases and 2 bases respectively, with 5 bases between them. In nucleotides, the CDR3 is TGTGCCAGCAGCCAAGATGGTCCCTACAATGAGCAGTTCTTC. This codes for CASSQDGPYNEQFF.

The count of this clone is one. V is TRBV30 and J is TRBJ1-4, with 8 bases that match TRBD1. This CDR3 region has 16 residues. With 8 bases clipped from V and 0 bases from J, the junction kept 11 bases outside the gene matches. Looked up from germline, CDR1 is GTSNPN and CDR2 is SVGIG (reference sequence). DNA of the CDR3: TGTGCCGCTTGGACAGGGATTGTCGCAACTAATGAAAAACTGTTTTTT. Amino acid sequence: CAAWTGIVATNEKLFF.

V usage is TRBV5-1 and J usage is TRBJ1-1; no reliable D call. Trimming took off 0 bases at V and 11 bases at J, with 17 bases between the two ends. The CDR3 extends over 14 amino acids. Germline CDR1 reads SGHRS; CDR2 reads YFSETQ. The CDR3 bases are TGCGCCAGCAGCTTGGGGCAGGATCCGGGCAAGGCTTTCTTT. Its protein is CASSLGQDPGKAFF.

This clone was observed a few times. The rearrangement links TRBV4-1 to TRBJ1-6, with D unclear. CDR3 size: 14 residues. V lost 1 base and J lost 10, with 11 bases in between. Per the germline V gene, CDR1 is MGHRA and CDR2 is YSYEKL. CDR3 protein: CASSQVGKRSPLHF. DNA of the CDR3: TGCGCCAGCAGCCAAGTAGGGAAAAGGTCACCCCTCCACTTT.

The chain carries TRBV6-6 and TRBJ1-1, with D uncertain. The CDR3 contains 11 residues. Per the germline V gene, CDR1 is MNHNY and CDR2 is SVGAGI (reference sequence). With 6 bases removed from V and 1 base from J, the gap between germline ends came to 3 bases. CDR3 nucleotide sequence: TGTGCCAGCAGCAGGAACACTGAAGCTTTCTTT. This encodes CASSRNTEAFF.

The rearrangement links TRBV5-1 to TRBJ1-4; TRBD1 aligns across 9 bases. Germline CDR1 is SGHRS and CDR2 is YFSETQ. Germline trimming cut 3 bases from V and 8 bases from J; bases unmatched to any gene: 5. The CDR3 contains 14 residues. CDR3 sequence (DNA): TGCGCCAGCAGCTCTAGGACAGGGGAGGAAAAACTGTTTTTT. It encodes CASSSRTGEEKLFF.

The rearrangement joins TRBV7-8 to TRBJ2-1; 7 bases agree with TRBD1. Unmatched junction bases numbered 6, after V lost 5 bases and J lost 5 bases. The CDR3 runs 14 residues. Germline CDR1 is SGHVS and CDR2 is FQNEAQ. The DNA of the CDR3 is TGTGCCAGCAGCAAACGGGACAGTAACAATGAGCAGTTCTTC. Translation: CASSKRDSNNEQFF.

This chain uses TRBV5-1 with TRBJ2-1, with a tentative D call TRBD2 (5 bases). V was trimmed by 4 bases and J by 5 bases, leaving 13 bases between them. Per germline, CDR1 SGHRS and CDR2 YFSETQ. CDR3 size: 14 residues. The CDR3 nucleotides are TGCGCCAGCAGCCGGGTTTCGGGGAACAATGAGCAGTTCTTC. Encoded protein: CASSRVSGNNEQFF.

About this clone itself: The same CDR3 is also encoded by other DNA sequences in this sample. The chain has TRBV2 and TRBJ2-6, with D perhaps matching TRBD1 or TRBD2 (5 bases each). Trimming cost V 1 base and J 2 bases, with 6 bases left between them. Germline V CDR1 and CDR2: SNHLY, FYNNEI. The CDR3 covers 15 residues. The CDR3 loop is CASSEGGAGANVLTF. The CDR3, as DNA: TGTGCCAGCAGTGAAGGAGGGGCTGGGGCCAACGTCCTGACTTTC. Supplemented by reference TRBV2 and TRBJ2-6, the full variable domain reads EPEVTQTPSHQVTQMGQEVILRCVPISNHLYFYWYRQILGQKVEFLVSFYNNEISEKSEIFDDQFSVERPDGSNFTLKIRSTKLEDSAMYFCASSEGGAGANVLTFGAGSRLTVL.

Regarding this clone: This sample also contains other DNA sequences that code for the same CDR3. This chain uses TRBV5-1 with TRBJ1-4, with 8 bases fitting TRBD1. The CDR3 runs 14 residues. V dropped 0 bases and J dropped 7; count of bases not matched to a gene: 2. Germline CDR1 and CDR2: SGHRS and YFSETQ. CDR3 sequence: CASSLATGGEKLFF. CDR3 DNA sequence: TGCGCCAGCAGCTTGGCTACAGGGGGTGAAAAACTGTTTTTT.

The chain employs TRBV2 and TRBJ1-2; 7 bases are shared with TRBD1. CDR1 and CDR2 from the germline V gene are SNHLY and FYNNEI. J was trimmed by 3 bases and V by 6 bases; bases with no gene match: 10. This CDR3 has 15 residues. The CDR3 region is CASRDASGGDYGYTF. CDR3 in DNA: TGTGCCAGCAGGGATGCCTCAGGGGGGGACTATGGCTACACCTTC. Filled out from reference TRBV2 and TRBJ1-2, the complete variable domain reads EPEVTQTPSHQVTQMGQEVILRCVPISNHLYFYWYRQILGQKVEFLVSFYNNEISEKSEIFDDQFSVERPDGSNFTLKIRSTKLEDSAMYFCASRDASGGDYGYTFGSGTRLTVV.

CDR3 in DNA: TGTGCCACCTTAAACACCCCAGGTTACAATGAGCAGTTCTTC. Residues: CATLNTPGYNEQFF. V and J are TRBV6-6 and TRBJ2-1; D call uncertain. Per germline, CDR1 MNHNY and CDR2 SVGAGI (reference sequence). V was cut by 10 bases and J by 4 bases, with 17 bases left in between. This CDR3 region has 14 residues.

The rearrangement joins TRBV13 to TRBJ2-7, with 7 bases that match TRBD2. Germline CDR1 is PRHDT and CDR2 is FYEKMQ (reference sequence). With V trimmed by 5 bases and J by 4 bases, 8 bases remained unmatched. The length of the CDR3 is 14 residues. The CDR3 sequence is CASSLGRASYEQYF. DNA of the CDR3: TGTGCCAGCAGCCTGGGGAGGGCCTCGTACGAGCAGTACTTC.

A few counts support this clone. The chain joins TRBV9 to TRBJ1-3; unclear D gene. CDR3 length: 16 residues. Germline V lookup: CDR1 SGDLS, CDR2 YYNGEE. Trimming removed 0 bases at V and 3 bases at J, with 13 bases between. The CDR3 protein is CASSVGGSMSGNTIYF. In nucleotides, the CDR3 is TGTGCCAGCAGCGTAGGCGGGAGCATGAGTGGAAACACCATATATTTT.

This clone was counted a single time. The chain uses TRBV6-1 and TRBJ1-2; D is undetermined. V lost 0 bases and J 4 bases, leaving 15 bases between the germline ends. CDR1 MNHNS and CDR2 SASEGT come from the germline V gene. The length of the CDR3 is 16 residues. DNA for the CDR3: TGTGCCAGCAGTGAAGCGGACCCCCCGGGAGGCTATGGCTACACCTTC. Translation: CASSEADPPGGYGYTF.

The V and J genes are TRBV7-2 and TRBJ2-1; no firm D call. This CDR3 comprises 13 residues. The V and J ends lost 1 base and 13 bases respectively, with 14 bases between them. Germline lookup yields CDR1 SGHTA and CDR2 FQGNSA. The CDR3 loop reads CASSLESLPGQFF. The CDR3 DNA reads as TGTGCCAGCAGCTTAGAGTCTCTGCCTGGTCAGTTCTTC. The full variable domain, with the rest looked up from reference TRBV7-2 and TRBJ2-1, is GAGVSQSPSNKVTEKGKDVELRCDPISGHTALYWYRQSLGQGLEFLIYFQGNSAPDKSGLPSDRFSAERTGGSVSTLTIQRTQQEDSAVYLCASSLESLPGQFFGPGTRLTVL.

The chain joins TRBV11-2 to TRBJ2-1; the D is unclear. Germline CDR1 SGHAT, CDR2 FQNNGV. The germline V and J ends were trimmed by 5 bases and 15 bases, with 20 bases remaining between them. The CDR3 runs to 13 residues. CDR3 residues: CASSPSSFPPPFF. The CDR3, as DNA: TGTGCCAGCAGCCCCTCTTCCTTCCCCCCCCCGTTCTTC. Looking up the rest from reference TRBV11-2 and TRBJ2-1 gives the full variable domain: EAGVAQSPRYKIIEKRQSVAFWCNPISGHATLYWYQQILGQGPKLLIQFQNNGVVDDSQLPKDRFSAERLKGVDSTLKIQPAKLEDSAVYLCASSPSSFPPPFFGPGTRLTVL.

This chain joins TRBV7-9 and TRBJ1-1, with D possibly TRBD1 on 6 matching bases. There are 16 residues in the CDR3. V was clipped by 4 bases and J by 1 base, with 16 bases between them. Per the germline V gene, CDR1 is SEHNR and CDR2 is FQNEAQ (reference sequence). Written as DNA, the CDR3 is TGTGCCAGCAGCTCCGGGGGCTCTCTTGAGAACACTGAAGCTTTCTTT. It yields the protein CASSSGGSLENTEAFF.

The J gene is TRBJ1-1, the V gene TRBV6-4; D ambiguous. Trimming shortened V by 2 bases and J by 6 bases, and 10 bases separated the two germline ends. This CDR3 spans 13 amino acids. The germline gives CDR1 MRHNA, CDR2 SNTAGT. CDR3 loop: CASSDGSVPEAFF. CDR3 bases: TGTGCCAGCAGTGACGGATCGGTCCCTGAAGCTTTCTTT.

V gene TRBV5-5 combines with J gene TRBJ2-7; TRBD1 agrees at 9 bases. The length of the CDR3 is 17 residues. J gave up 7 bases and V 5 bases, and 19 bases lay outside the gene matches. Germline CDR1 is SGHKS and CDR2 is YYEKEE (reference sequence). CDR3 in amino acids: CASSPPQGYRGRIEQYF. CDR3 in DNA: TGTGCCAGCAGTCCGCCCCAGGGCTACAGGGGGCGCATAGAGCAGTACTTC.

The rearrangement links TRBV29-1 to TRBJ2-1; D not resolved. Trimming left V 1 base short and J 3 bases short, with 16 bases between. Germline CDR1 and CDR2: SQVTM and ANQGSEA. The CDR3 sequence is 16 residues long. CDR3 in amino acids: CSVEGDRSGVYNEQFF. The CDR3 nucleotides are TGCAGCGTTGAAGGAGACCGTTCCGGTGTCTACAATGAGCAGTTCTTC.

The chain is built from TRBV6-5 and TRBJ2-7; D ambiguous. With 2 bases removed from V and 2 bases from J, the gap between germline ends came to 10 bases. This CDR3 spans 14 amino acids. Germline assignment: CDR1 MNHEY and CDR2 SVGAGI. The CDR3, as DNA: TGTGCCAGCAGTTACAGGTCTGCAGCCTACGAGCAGTACTTC. The encoded protein is CASSYRSAAYEQYF.